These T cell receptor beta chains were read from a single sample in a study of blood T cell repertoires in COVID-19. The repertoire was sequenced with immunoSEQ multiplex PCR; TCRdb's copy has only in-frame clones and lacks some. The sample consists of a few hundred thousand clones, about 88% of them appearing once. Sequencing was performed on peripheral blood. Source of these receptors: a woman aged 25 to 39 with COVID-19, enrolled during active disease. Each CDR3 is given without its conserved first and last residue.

cdr3_aa: ASSWTGDEQY
j_call: TRBJ2-7
v_call: TRBV5-1

cdr3_aa: ASSPSGQGSEAF
j_call: TRBJ1-1
v_call: TRBV4-1

cdr3_aa: ASSQGTAGELF
j_call: TRBJ2-2
v_call: TRBV4-2

cdr3_aa: ASSKGRGFNYGYT
j_call: TRBJ1-2
v_call: TRBV7-9

cdr3_aa: ASSDVQPQH
j_call: TRBJ1-5
v_call: TRBV6-1

cdr3_aa: ASSPHSSGQETQY
j_call: TRBJ2-5
v_call: TRBV5-4

cdr3_aa: ASSYRGFNSPLH
j_call: TRBJ1-6
v_call: TRBV2

cdr3_aa: SASYPTGHGYT
j_call: TRBJ1-2
v_call: TRBV20-1

cdr3_aa: AWSVRVAGEGEQF
j_call: TRBJ2-1
v_call: TRBV30

cdr3_aa: AWSPGGDTQY
j_call: TRBJ2-3
v_call: TRBV30

cdr3_aa: ASSERRGLEPQH
j_call: TRBJ1-5
v_call: TRBV6-4

cdr3_aa: ASSLYGGQNTEAF
j_call: TRBJ1-1
v_call: TRBV7-3

cdr3_aa: ASSVARAGGYT
j_call: TRBJ1-2
v_call: TRBV2

cdr3_aa: ASTGGYGYT
j_call: TRBJ1-2
v_call: TRBV6-5

cdr3_aa: TSSPPGGDYGYT
j_call: TRBJ1-2
v_call: TRBV1

cdr3_aa: ASSPNTAVNTEAF
j_call: TRBJ1-1
v_call: TRBV4-1

cdr3_aa: ASKAGTGIIYEQY
j_call: TRBJ2-7
v_call: TRBV28

cdr3_aa: ASSKTSSGTYEQY
j_call: TRBJ2-7
v_call: TRBV9

cdr3_aa: ASSPLDTQY
j_call: TRBJ2-3
v_call: TRBV7-6

cdr3_aa: ASSPGWGNTEAF
j_call: TRBJ1-1
v_call: TRBV6-5

cdr3_aa: ASSVGQSANEKLF
j_call: TRBJ1-4
v_call: TRBV9

cdr3_aa: ASSPGGANTDTQY
j_call: TRBJ2-3
v_call: TRBV5-4

cdr3_aa: ASSASARAGGTDTQY
j_call: TRBJ2-3
v_call: TRBV27

cdr3_aa: ASKRAGPYNEQF
j_call: TRBJ2-1
v_call: TRBV28

cdr3_aa: ASSNGDTEAF
j_call: TRBJ1-1
v_call: TRBV7-9

cdr3_aa: AWGLTVNTEAF
j_call: TRBJ1-1
v_call: TRBV30

cdr3_aa: ASSKGQGNMNTEAF
j_call: TRBJ1-1
v_call: TRBV6-1

cdr3_aa: ASRLQGYMNTEAF
j_call: TRBJ1-1
v_call: TRBV6-4

cdr3_aa: ATSADEQY
j_call: TRBJ2-7
v_call: TRBV24-1

cdr3_aa: ASSQETGVSTEAF
j_call: TRBJ1-1
v_call: TRBV4-1

cdr3_aa: ASSLSPSGPWDTEAF
j_call: TRBJ1-1
v_call: TRBV27

cdr3_aa: AWGRTYEQY
j_call: TRBJ2-7
v_call: TRBV30

cdr3_aa: ASSEFPTRGEPQH
j_call: TRBJ1-5
v_call: TRBV6-1

cdr3_aa: ASRATAGGVDTQY
j_call: TRBJ2-3
v_call: TRBV2

cdr3_aa: ASSLDMNTEAF
j_call: TRBJ1-1
v_call: TRBV5-1

cdr3_aa: ASSLAGRASEAF
j_call: TRBJ1-1
v_call: TRBV7-9

cdr3_aa: ASSTTSAKGTQY
j_call: TRBJ2-5
v_call: TRBV6-5

cdr3_aa: ASSDIGRTGSNSPLH
j_call: TRBJ1-6
v_call: TRBV6-1

cdr3_aa: ASSYTGTGTNYGYT
j_call: TRBJ1-2
v_call: TRBV11-2

cdr3_aa: ASSLSPQRRGETQY
j_call: TRBJ2-5
v_call: TRBV27

cdr3_aa: ASTTGGPQH
j_call: TRBJ1-5
v_call: TRBV6-5

cdr3_aa: ASSHGPGQGFGLAGAFGYEQY
j_call: TRBJ2-7
v_call: TRBV13

cdr3_aa: ASRGGVNQPQH
j_call: TRBJ1-5
v_call: TRBV2

cdr3_aa: AWSYWEDTEAF
j_call: TRBJ1-1
v_call: TRBV30

cdr3_aa: AISGRENTEAF
j_call: TRBJ1-1
v_call: TRBV10-3

cdr3_aa: ASSGRGIPPLNTEAF
j_call: TRBJ1-1
v_call: TRBV2

cdr3_aa: SALREEGLH
j_call: TRBJ1-6
v_call: TRBV20-1

cdr3_aa: ASSSGQGETEAF
j_call: TRBJ1-1
v_call: TRBV7-8

cdr3_aa: ASSQEGGLESNTEAF
j_call: TRBJ1-1
v_call: TRBV14

cdr3_aa: AWWTGGNTEAF
j_call: TRBJ1-1
v_call: TRBV30

cdr3_aa: ASSLSGTDSLSLH
j_call: TRBJ1-6
v_call: TRBV7-2

cdr3_aa: AISSTGESNQPQH
j_call: TRBJ1-5
v_call: TRBV10-3